What follows are 28 T cell receptor beta chains derived from one specimen sequenced in a study of CD8 T cells in Susac syndrome. RNA totalling about 0.5 to 1 ug underwent reverse transcription with random hexamers. One entry per CDR3 protein results from TCRdb running MiXCR on the immunoSEQ multiplex PCR reads. The profile shows about 180,000 distinct CDR3 sequences, around 96% of them singletons. The sequenced material came from CD4+ T cells from PBMCs. The origin of the receptors is a human donor with Susac syndrome.

The chain links TRBV5-4 to TRBJ1-2; 8 nucleotides line up with TRBD1. V lost 4 bases to trimming and J lost 6 bases; unmatched junction nucleotides: 5. Germline V gene data show CDR1 as SGHNT and CDR2 as YYREEE (reference sequence). CDR3 length: 13 amino acids. In DNA form, the CDR3 reads TGTGCCAGCAGCCAGGACAGGGAGAATGGCTACACCTTC. Translated: CASSQDRENGYTF.

The chain has TRBV6-2 or TRBV6-3 and TRBJ2-6, with D maybe TRBD1 (6 bases). Germline V lookup: CDR1 MNHEY, CDR2 SVGEGT. V was pared by 6 bases and J by 0 bases, with 18 bases between. There are 18 residues in the CDR3. The CDR3 sequence: CASRLQGLFYSGANVLTF. The CDR3 nucleotides read TGTGCCAGCAGACTGCAGGGGCTATTTTACTCTGGGGCCAACGTCCTGACTTTC.

The chain employs TRBV19 and TRBJ1-2, with a tentative D call TRBD1 (6 bases). The CDR3 extends over 15 amino acids. From germline, CDR1 is LNHDA and CDR2 SQIVND (reference sequence). Deletions cut 10 bases from V and 5 bases from J, with 23 bases between. The CDR3, as DNA: TGTGCCACTACAGGGACGGCTGGGGTCACTTATGGCTACACCTTC. The encoded protein is CATTGTAGVTYGYTF.

The V call is TRBV27, the J call TRBJ2-7; no clear D. Trimming pared 7 bases from V and 2 bases from J, leaving 6 bases between. Germline V gene data show CDR1 as MNHEY and CDR2 as SMNVEV (reference sequence). The CDR3 runs 11 residues. CDR3: CASTETYEQYV. CDR3 nucleotide sequence: TGTGCCAGCACCGAGACCTACGAGCAGTACGTC.

J is TRBJ1-1 and V is TRBV5-1; D possibly corresponds to TRBD1 (6 bases). Trimming removed 4 bases from V and 6 bases from J, with 13 bases in between. CDR3 length: 13 residues. CDR1 and CDR2 from the germline V gene are SGHRS and YFSETQ. CDR3 loop: CASSQAGTSEAFF. CDR3 bases: TGCGCCAGCAGCCAAGCTGGGACATCTGAAGCTTTCTTT.

This clonotype has ten or more counts. One end of the junction is discordant with germline, which a read error may explain. The chain carries TRBV6-1 and TRBJ1-5; unclear D gene. This CDR3 is 12 amino acids long. From germline, CDR1 is MNHNS and CDR2 SASEGT. The CDR3 is CAISESQQTQHF. The CDR3 coding sequence is TGTGCCATCAGTGAGTCTCAACAGACCCAGCATTTT.

V usage is TRBV2 and J usage is TRBJ2-1, with a tentative D call TRBD2 (6 bases). Germline lookup yields CDR1 SNHLY and CDR2 FYNNEI. This CDR3 comprises 13 residues. With 6 bases removed from V and 5 bases from J, the gap between germline ends came to 11 bases. The CDR3 DNA follows: TGTGCCAGCAGGGCACTAGCTGACAATGAGCAGTTCTTC. It codes for CASRALADNEQFF.

This rearrangement joins TRBV30 to TRBJ1-2; D not certain. Germline CDR1 GTSNPN, CDR2 SVGIG (reference sequence). This CDR3 spans 8 amino acids. The CDR3 bases are TGTGCTGTCTATGGCTACACCTTC. Protein sequence: CAVYGYTF. The full variable domain, its missing parts supplied by reference TRBV30 and TRBJ1-2, is SQTIHQWPATLVQPVGSPLSLECTVEGTSNPNLYWYRQAAGRGLQLLFYSVGIGQISSEVPQNLSASRPQDRQFILSSKKLLLSDSGFYLCAVYGYTFGSGTRLTVV.

V and J are TRBV9 and TRBJ1-5; D gene unclear. Trimming left V 4 bases short and J 0 bases short, with 14 bases between. This CDR3 has 16 amino acids. Germline V gene sequence: CDR1 SGDLS, CDR2 YYNGEE. The CDR3 region is CASSSGGPNSNQPQHF. DNA of the CDR3: TGTGCCAGCAGCAGTGGTGGGCCGAATAGCAATCAGCCCCAGCATTTT.

The chain recombines TRBV6-5 with TRBJ2-2, with a tentative D call TRBD1 (5 bases). The V and J ends lost 7 bases and 0 bases respectively, with 9 bases between them. The CDR3 is 14 amino acids. From germline, CDR1 is MNHEY and CDR2 SVGAGI. The CDR3 is CASKRTSNTGELFF. The CDR3 nucleotides read TGTGCCAGCAAGAGGACATCGAACACCGGGGAGCTGTTTTTT.

V gene TRBV24-1 combines with J gene TRBJ2-3; possibly TRBD1 for D (6 bases). This CDR3 contains 13 residues. CDR1 is KGHDR and CDR2 is SFDVKD in the germline V gene. Trimming removed 5 bases at V and 2 bases at J, with 7 bases between. The chain's CDR3 is CATSGTATDTQYF. The CDR3 region has the DNA TGTGCCACCAGTGGGACAGCCACAGATACGCAGTATTTT.

The CDR3 DNA sequence: TGTGCCAGCAGTCCGGCGGGGACAGGATATACCTACGAGCAGTACTTC. Translated, it gives CASSPAGTGYTYEQYF. The chain uses TRBV28 and TRBJ2-7, with 8 bases lining up with TRBD1. The CDR3 loop spans 16 amino acids. Per the germline V gene, CDR1 is MDHEN and CDR2 is SYDVKM. Trimming at V came to 5 bases and at J to 2 bases, leaving 11 bases not matched to a gene. The variable domain in full, with the rest retrieved from reference TRBV28 and TRBJ2-7, is DVKVTQSSRYLVKRTGEKVFLECVQDMDHENMFWYRQDPGLGLRLIYFSYDVKMKEKGDIPEGYSVSREKKERFSLILESASTNQTSMYLCASSPAGTGYTYEQYFGPGTRLTVT.

The genes are TRBV2 and TRBJ2-7; 10 bases line up with TRBD2. With V trimmed by 7 bases and J by 0 bases, 3 bases remained unmatched. The germline V gene encodes CDR1 SNHLY and CDR2 FYNNEI. This CDR3 is built from 14 residues. CDR3 DNA sequence: TGTGCCAGCAAGGGACTAGCGAACTCCTACGAGCAGTACTTC. As protein: CASKGLANSYEQYF.

The genes are TRBV4-3 and TRBJ2-7; 9 positions match TRBD2. The CDR3 runs 16 residues. Germline V gene data show CDR1 as LGHNA and CDR2 as YSLEER. The junction had 11 bases not matched to a gene; V was cut back by 5 bases and J by 3 bases. The CDR3 DNA reads as TGCGCCAGCAGCTTAGATCTGACTAGCGGTTACTACGAGCAGTACTTC. Translation: CASSLDLTSGYYEQYF.

J is TRBJ2-7 and V is TRBV20-1; 7 nucleotides agree with TRBD2. CDR1 is DFQATT and CDR2 is SNEGSKA in the germline V gene (reference sequence). The CDR3 has 15 amino acids. The trim removed 6 bases at V and 6 bases at J, leaving 17 bases unmatched. The CDR3: CSAQYSGPSISEQYV. The CDR3 DNA follows: TGCAGTGCACAGTATAGCGGGCCTTCCATATCCGAGCAGTACGTC.

J is TRBJ2-7 and V is TRBV7-2, with 7 positions matching TRBD2. The V and J ends lost 2 bases and 7 bases, in that order; junction bases with no gene match: 11. This CDR3 is built from 15 residues. In germline, CDR1 is SGHTA, CDR2 FQGNSA. The CDR3 nucleotides read TGTGCCAGCAGCTTATATGGGGGAGGGCCGGGGGAGCAGTACTTC. It translates to CASSLYGGGPGEQYF.

This chain joins TRBV30 and TRBJ2-6; 7 nucleotides align to TRBD2. V shed 3 bases, J shed 4 bases, and the junction held 0 bases outside the gene matches. Germline CDR1 reads GTSNPN; CDR2 reads SVGIG (reference sequence). The CDR3 consists of 13 residues. The CDR3 loop is CAWSGRGANVLTF. CDR3 DNA sequence: TGTGCCTGGAGCGGGAGGGGGGCCAACGTCCTGACTTTC. Supplemented by reference TRBV30 and TRBJ2-6, the full variable domain reads SQTIHQWPATLVQPVGSPLSLECTVEGTSNPNLYWYRQAAGRGLQLLFYSVGIGQISSEVPQNLSASRPQDRQFILSSKKLLLSDSGFYLCAWSGRGANVLTFGAGSRLTVL.

The genes are TRBV28 and TRBJ2-3, with 7 nucleotides matching TRBD1. V lost 4 bases to trimming and J lost 1 base; unmatched junction nucleotides: 2. The CDR3 runs to 14 residues. The germline CDR1 and CDR2 sequences are MDHEN and SYDVKM. DNA of the CDR3: TGTGCCAGCAGTTCAGGACAGGGCACAGATACGCAGTATTTT. It yields the protein CASSSGQGTDTQYF.

This chain uses TRBV20-1 with TRBJ2-2; D is tentatively TRBD1 or TRBD2 (5 bases each). The germline V gene encodes CDR1 DFQATT and CDR2 SNEGSKA (reference sequence). The ends were cut back, 6 bases at V and 5 bases at J, with 25 bases in the middle. The length of the CDR3 is 17 residues. CDR3 sequence: CSAHDLRDQGKTGELFF. CDR3 bases: TGCAGTGCCCACGACCTCCGGGACCAAGGGAAGACCGGGGAGCTGTTTTTT.

V usage is TRBV15 and J usage is TRBJ2-1; no clear D. Germline-derived CDR1 and CDR2 are LNHNV and YYDKDF (reference sequence). The CDR3 has 15 amino acids. V was shortened by 5 bases and J by 4 bases, with 15 bases between the two germline ends. CDR3 bases: TGTGCCACCAGCGGGCCGTTGGCTGTTTACAATGAGCAGTTCTTC. Amino acids: CATSGPLAVYNEQFF.

The genes are TRBV18 and TRBJ2-3; 8 bases agree with TRBD2. The CDR3 has 16 residues. Germline V gene lookup returns CDR1 KGHSH and CDR2 LQKENI. V lost 1 base, J lost 4 bases, and 7 bases stayed unmatched. The CDR3 is CASSPLAGLDSDTQYF. Written as DNA, the CDR3 is TGTGCCAGCTCACCACTAGCGGGACTAGACTCAGATACGCAGTATTTT.

The V call is TRBV14, the J call TRBJ2-5; no reliable D call. The V and J ends lost 2 bases and 4 bases respectively, with 8 bases between them. The CDR3 length is 13 residues. From germline, CDR1 is SGHDN and CDR2 FVKESK. The CDR3 sequence: CASSQRWRETQYF. Written as DNA, the CDR3 is TGTGCCAGCAGCCAACGGTGGCGAGAGACCCAGTACTTC. The variable domain in full, with the rest retrieved from reference TRBV14 and TRBJ2-5, is EAGVTQFPSHSVIEKGQTVTLRCDPISGHDNLYWYRRVMGKEIKFLLHFVKESKQDESGMPNNRFLAERTGGTYSTLKVQPAELEDSGVYFCASSQRWRETQYFGPGTRLLVL.

The chain combines TRBV20-1 with TRBJ1-1; D is unclear. With 5 bases removed from V and 0 bases from J, the gap between germline ends came to 10 bases. The CDR3 covers 13 residues. The V gene's germline CDR1 is DFQATT and CDR2 SNEGSKA (reference sequence). CDR3 sequence reads: CSAPPLLNTEAFF. The CDR3 DNA sequence: TGCAGTGCTCCACCTTTACTGAACACTGAAGCTTTCTTT.

This chain connects TRBV6-5 to TRBJ2-2; D is ambiguous. CDR1 is MNHEY, CDR2 SVGAGI, per germline. The CDR3 covers 14 residues. The V and J ends lost 2 bases and 6 bases respectively, with 10 bases between them. The CDR3 DNA reads TGTGCCAGCAGTTACGCCCACAGCCCCGGGGAGCTGTTTTTT. Translation: CASSYAHSPGELFF.

The chain has TRBV24-1 and TRBJ2-1; TRBD2 is a possible D gene (5 bases). V was clipped by 4 bases and J by 8 bases, with 17 bases between them. This CDR3 region has 15 residues. Germline CDR1 reads KGHDR; CDR2 reads SFDVKD. The CDR3 sequence: CATSDRYRLTDEQFF. The DNA of the CDR3 is TGTGCCACCAGTGACCGATACCGACTAACCGATGAGCAGTTCTTC.

The chain is built from TRBV3-1 and TRBJ2-3, with 9 bases aligning to TRBD1. The CDR3 has 14 amino acids. The junction had 1 base not matched to a gene; V was cut back by 0 bases and J by 6 bases. CDR1 is LGHDT and CDR2 is YNNKEL in the germline V gene (reference sequence). This CDR3 reads CASSQEGTGDTQYF. In DNA, the CDR3 is TGTGCCAGCAGCCAAGAGGGGACAGGGGATACGCAGTATTTT.

The rearrangement links TRBV7-9 to TRBJ1-2; D is undetermined. Germline CDR1 is SEHNR and CDR2 is FQNEAQ (reference sequence). V was clipped by 2 bases and J by 10 bases, with 17 bases between them. There are 14 residues in the CDR3. The CDR3 loop reads CASSLTATHLDYTF. CDR3 DNA: TGTGCCAGCAGCTTAACGGCCACGCATTTGGACTACACCTTC. Full variable domain (outside the CDR3, taken from reference TRBV7-9 and TRBJ1-2): DTGVSQNPRHKITKRGQNVTFRCDPISEHNRLYWYRQTLGQGPEFLTYFQNEAQLEKSRLLSDRFSAERPKGSFSTLEIQRTEQGDSAMYLCASSLTATHLDYTFGSGTRLTVV.

The rearrangement joins TRBV30 to TRBJ2-7; D gene ambiguous. Germline assignment: CDR1 GTSNPN and CDR2 SVGIG (reference sequence). The V gene lost 1 base and the J gene lost 6 bases, with 13 bases spanning the gap. CDR3 length equals 13 residues. CDR3 coding DNA: TGTGCCTGGAGTGGACCGGCCAACGGCGAGCAGTACTTC. Its protein is CAWSGPANGEQYF.